The sequence of this TCR beta chain was determined in a study of identical twins. V gave up 6 bases and J gave up 5 bases; unmatched junction bases: 6. Germline CDR1 is DFQATT and CDR2 is SNEGSKA (reference sequence). The CDR3 runs to 12 residues. TCRdb used MiXCR to reprocess the 5' RACE reads, holding one entry per CDR3 protein. The top ten hold 2.9% of the sample, which has about 470,000 distinct CDR3 sequences, 24% seen once. The data were also submitted as part of a second study, on T cells expressing NK-cell markers. From that report: Dominant NKG2C+ clonotypes made up about 1.0-7.5% of CD8+ T cells in roughly 6 donors.

This TCR was recovered from a woman aged 18 to 35 in good health. The chain has TRBV20-1 and TRBJ2-5, with TRBD2 matching over 7 bases. Sequences were obtained from CD4+ T cells sorted from blood. The CDR3 DNA reads as TGCAGTGCAGAGCGGGGAGGCGAGACCCAGTACTTC. Translation: CSAERGGETQYF.